One and the same sample provided the 5 T cell receptor beta chains below, sequenced in a study of T-cell memory formation after mild COVID-19. TCRdb reanalysed the 5' RACE reads using MiXCR and keeps one entry per CDR3 protein. Of some 100,000 distinct CDR3 sequences listed, around 10% are singletons. The material sequenced was PBMCs or a T cell subset sorted from them (not recorded which). The receptor set was obtained from a young man who had mild COVID-19 (a few samples of this study predate the infection). Cell type and time point are not known.

This clonotype has a handful of counts. The chain has TRBV4-3 and TRBJ2-1, with D perhaps matching TRBD1 (5 bases). CDR1 is LGHNA, CDR2 YSLEER, per germline. Trimming shortened V by 5 bases and J by 13 bases, and 21 bases separated the two germline ends. The CDR3 consists of 14 residues. The CDR3 loop reads CASSSGTHQGRQFF. CDR3 in DNA: TGCGCCAGCAGCTCTGGAACCCATCAGGGAAGACAGTTCTTC.

The gene calls are TRBV27 and TRBJ1-1, with D uncertain. From germline, CDR1 is MNHEY and CDR2 SMNVEV (reference sequence). The CDR3 contains 13 residues. V was shortened by 6 bases and J by 5 bases, with 13 bases between the two germline ends. CDR3 sequence (DNA): TGTGCCAGCAGGACGAGACCTGGGACTGAAGCTTTCTTT. As protein: CASRTRPGTEAFF.

The V and J genes are TRBV7-9 and TRBJ1-1, with TRBD1 as a possible D gene (5 bases). This CDR3 is 15 amino acids long. The germline CDR1 and CDR2 sequences are SEHNR and FQNEAQ (reference sequence). Trimming cost V 4 bases and J 3 bases, with 15 bases left between them. CDR3 DNA sequence: TGTGCCAGCAGCTCTACGGAGTTCAGGGACACTGAAGCTTTCTTT. This sequence encodes CASSSTEFRDTEAFF.

This clonotype has a count of ten or more. This chain connects TRBV5-1 to TRBJ2-2, with TRBD1 matching over 8 bases. The CDR3 loop spans 16 amino acids. The J segment lost 5 bases and the V segment lost 2 bases, leaving 8 bases of the junction unmatched. Germline V gives CDR1 SGHRS, CDR2 YFSETQ. In nucleotides, the CDR3 is TGCGCCAGCAGCTTCTTCCAGGGGGCCGGGACCGGGGAGCTGTTTTTT. This sequence encodes CASSFFQGAGTGELFF. Full variable domain (rest looked up from reference TRBV5-1 and TRBJ2-2): KAGVTQTPRYLIKTRGQQVTLSCSPISGHRSVSWYQQTPGQGLQFLFEYFSETQRNKGNFPGRFSGRQFSNSRSEMNVSTLELGDSALYLCASSFFQGAGTGELFFGEGSRLTVL.

V usage is TRBV11-2 and J usage is TRBJ1-4, with a weak D call TRBD1 (6 bases). The CDR3 extends over 18 amino acids. The germline V and J ends were trimmed by 1 base and 3 bases, with 18 bases remaining between them. CDR1 is SGHAT, CDR2 FQNNGV, per germline. CDR3 sequence: CASSLAGPGGGPNEKLFF. As DNA, the CDR3 is TGTGCCAGCAGCTTAGCGGGGCCCGGCGGGGGGCCTAATGAAAAACTGTTTTTT.